A selection of T cell receptor beta chains follows, all from one sample in a study of radiotherapy plus CTLA-4 blockade in lung cancer. Only in-frame clones appear in the TCRdb table, and some are missing; sequencing was by immunoSEQ multiplex PCR. The sample has roughly 110,000 clones; around 85% are singletons. Sequenced material: peripheral blood, taken from a patient treated with radiotherapy plus ipilimumab. The receptors were sampled from a human donor with non-small cell lung cancer that progressed on radiotherapy plus ipilimumab. Some clones in this sample may be carry-over from other donors' samples. Both conserved end residues are part of each CDR3. Fields, in order: D gene, clone size, V gene, J gene, CDR3 protein, CDR3 DNA. The D gene is left open where the match is weak. Rows give clone size only sometimes, using once, few, many, or a class for an expanded clone.

>.|.|TRBV5-4|TRBJ2-2
CASSSFFAGELFF
TGTGCCAGCAGCTCCTTTTTTGCCGGGGAGCTGTTTTTT
>TRBD1|.|TRBV9|TRBJ1-6
CASSVVGTGGDSPLHF
TGTGCCAGCAGCGTAGTAGGGACAGGGGGCGATTCACCCCTCCACTTT
>TRBD1|.|TRBV19|TRBJ2-5
CASSAWRSGTGVTRETQYF
TGTGCCAGTAGTGCATGGAGGTCCGGGACAGGGGTGACCAGAGAGACCCAGTACTTC
>.|once|TRBV5-1|TRBJ2-1
CASSFMGSYNEQFF
TGCGCCAGCAGCTTCATGGGCTCCTACAATGAGCAGTTCTTC
>TRBD1|.|TRBV7-6|TRBJ2-7
CASSRTGLVYEQYF
TGTGCCAGCAGCCGGACAGGGTTGGTCTACGAGCAGTACTTC
>.|.|TRBV14|TRBJ1-1
CASSQVGRTTEAFF
TGTGCCAGCAGCCAAGTCGGGAGGACTACTGAAGCTTTCTTT
>.|.|TRBV4-1|TRBJ2-7
CASSQATGLLGEQYF
TGCGCCAGCAGCCAAGCTACAGGTCTCCTGGGGGAGCAGTACTTC
>.|.|TRBV21-1|TRBJ1-1
CASSKGSRQGGGTEAFF
TGTGCCAGCAGCAAAGGGAGCCGACAGGGTGGGGGCACTGAAGCTTTCTTT
>.|.|TRBV5-4|TRBJ2-7
CASSLDLKQGIHEQYF
TGTGCCAGCAGCTTGGATCTGAAGCAGGGGATTCACGAGCAGTACTTC
>TRBD1|.|TRBV7-2|TRBJ2-3
CASSLRPGRGLADTQYF
TGTGCCAGCAGCTTACGACCTGGCAGGGGGCTTGCAGATACGCAGTATTTT
>.|.|TRBV19|TRBJ2-3
CATAGGLGTDTQYF
TGTGCCACCGCCGGGGGGCTTGGCACAGATACGCAGTATTTT
>TRBD1|.|TRBV4-3|TRBJ1-2
CASSQGRETGVSGYTF
TGCGCCAGCAGCCAAGGGAGGGAGACAGGGGTTAGTGGCTACACCTTC
>.|once|TRBV27|TRBJ2-6
CASSPFVSAGAGGANVLTF
TGTGCCAGCAGTCCCTTCGTTTCGGCGGGGGCGGGAGGGGCCAACGTCCTGACTTTC
>TRBD2|.|TRBV27|TRBJ2-3
CASSRAGGLTDTQYF
TGTGCCAGCAGTAGAGCGGGGGGGCTCACAGATACGCAGTATTTT
>.|.|TRBV5-1|TRBJ2-2
CASSTGAGSGGELFF
TGCGCCAGCAGCACCGGGGCCGGCTCGGGCGGGGAGCTGTTTTTT
>.|.|TRBV11-3|TRBJ1-1
CASSLDPYTEAFF
TGTGCCAGCAGCTTAGATCCCTACACTGAAGCTTTCTTT
>.|.|TRBV4-3|TRBJ2-7
CASSQDWRSGLSYEQYF
TGCGCCAGCAGCCAAGATTGGAGAAGCGGGCTCTCCTACGAGCAGTACTTC
>.|few|TRBV4-3|TRBJ1-3
CASSQDGEKYGNTIYF
TGCGCCAGCAGCCAAGATGGTGAGAAGTACGGGAACACCATATATTTT
>.|.|TRBV7-2|TRBJ2-3
CASSQRGADTQYF
TGTGCCAGCAGCCAAAGAGGGGCAGATACGCAGTATTTT
>TRBD2|.|TRBV5-1|TRBJ2-7
CASSLTSGLSSEQYF
TGCGCCAGCAGCCTTACTAGCGGTCTGTCGAGCGAGCAGTACTTC
>TRBD2|once|TRBV19|TRBJ2-1
CASTRRPGLVIWNEQFF
TGTGCCAGTACCCGACGGCCTGGACTAGTTATTTGGAATGAGCAGTTCTTC
>.|.|TRBV27|TRBJ1-3
CASSLSGTLTSGNTIYF
TGTGCCAGCAGTTTAAGTGGGACACTGACCTCTGGAAACACCATATATTTT
>TRBD2|.|TRBV2|TRBJ2-7
CASVTSGDSYEQYF
TGTGCCAGCGTGACTAGCGGGGACTCCTACGAGCAGTACTTC
>TRBD1|few|TRBV28|TRBJ1-2
CASRNPGGSGGYGYTF
TGTGCCAGCAGAAACCCAGGGGGCTCTGGCGGCTATGGCTACACCTTC
>TRBD2|.|TRBV11-2|TRBJ2-5
CASSLGGAGGYQETQYF
TGTGCCAGCAGCTTAGGTGGAGCGGGGGGGTACCAAGAGACCCAGTACTTC
>TRBD2|.|TRBV9|TRBJ2-3
CASSVPSGAGGLRDTQYF
TGTGCCAGCAGCGTACCGAGCGGAGCGGGGGGGCTGAGAGATACGCAGTATTTT